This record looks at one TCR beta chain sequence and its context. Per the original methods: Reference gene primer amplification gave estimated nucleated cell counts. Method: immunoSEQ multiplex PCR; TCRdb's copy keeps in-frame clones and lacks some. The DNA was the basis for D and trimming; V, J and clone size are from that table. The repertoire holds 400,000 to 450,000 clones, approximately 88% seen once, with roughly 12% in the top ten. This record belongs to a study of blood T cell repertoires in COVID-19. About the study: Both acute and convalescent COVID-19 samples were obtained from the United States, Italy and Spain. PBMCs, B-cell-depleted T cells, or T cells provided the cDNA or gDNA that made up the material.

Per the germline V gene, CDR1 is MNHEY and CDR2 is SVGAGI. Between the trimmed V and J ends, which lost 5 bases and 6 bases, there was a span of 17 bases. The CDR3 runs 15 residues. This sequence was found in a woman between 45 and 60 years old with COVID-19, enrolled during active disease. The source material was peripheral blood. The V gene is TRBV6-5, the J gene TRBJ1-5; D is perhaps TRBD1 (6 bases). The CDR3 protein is CASSLSTGKGQPQHF. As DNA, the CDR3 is TGTGCCAGCAGTCTTTCGACAGGAAAAGGTCAGCCCCAGCATTTT.